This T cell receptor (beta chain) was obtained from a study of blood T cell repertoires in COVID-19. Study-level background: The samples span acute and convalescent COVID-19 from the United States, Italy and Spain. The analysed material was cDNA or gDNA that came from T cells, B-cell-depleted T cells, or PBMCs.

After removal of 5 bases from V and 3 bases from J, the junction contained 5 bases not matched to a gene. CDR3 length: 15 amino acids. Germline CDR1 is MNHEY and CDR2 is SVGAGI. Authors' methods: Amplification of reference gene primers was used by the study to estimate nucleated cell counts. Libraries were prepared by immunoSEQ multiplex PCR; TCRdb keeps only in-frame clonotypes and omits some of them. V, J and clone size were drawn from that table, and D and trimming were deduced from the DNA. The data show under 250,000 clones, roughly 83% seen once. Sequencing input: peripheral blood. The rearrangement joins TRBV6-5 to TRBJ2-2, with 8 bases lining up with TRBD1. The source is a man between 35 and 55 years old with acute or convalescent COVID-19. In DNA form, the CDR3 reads TGTGCCAGCAGTCCGGGACAGGCTCACACCGGGGAGCTGTTTTTT. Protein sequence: CASSPGQAHTGELFF.